This is a list of T cell receptor beta chains from one sample in a study of T cells in localized non-small cell lung cancer. This table comes from immunoSEQ multiplex PCR, and its TCRdb copy is limited to in-frame clones, with some not included. Of some 19,000 clones in the sample, under 95% were seen once. This specimen was peripheral blood, taken before any cancer treatment. The receptors shown here come from a male donor older than 55 with stage I squamous cell lung carcinoma. CDR3s include the opening cysteine and the closing phenylalanine or tryptophan. A D gene is named only where the DNA matches it firmly. Not every row has a clone size; where given, it reads once, few, many or a size class.

d_call j_call clone_size v_call cdr3_aa cdr3_nt
TRBD2 TRBJ2-2 - TRBV11-2 CASSLGGEGTAGELFF TGTGCCAGCAGCTTAGGGGGGGAGGGTACGGCCGGGGAGCTGTTTTTT
- TRBJ2-1 - TRBV10-3 CAISEDPYNEQFF TGTGCCATCAGTGAGGATCCCTATAATGAGCAGTTCTTC
- TRBJ2-3 - TRBV28 CASSVLQASTDTQYF TGTGCCAGCAGTGTCCTACAGGCTAGCACAGATACGCAGTATTTT
TRBD1 TRBJ2-1 - TRBV7-6 CASSLLGQGAPGEQFF TGTGCCAGCAGCCTTCTCGGACAGGGGGCTCCGGGTGAGCAGTTCTTC
- TRBJ2-7 few TRBV4-3 CASSQDIRSSGVTYEQYF TGCGCCAGCAGCCAAGATATTAGGTCGTCAGGGGTTACCTACGAGCAGTACTTC
TRBD1 TRBJ2-3 - TRBV6-5 CASRGTGTDTQYF TGTGCCAGCAGGGGGACAGGCACAGATACGCAGTATTTT
TRBD2 TRBJ2-3 - TRBV5-1 CASSSLPSSGSTDTQYF TGCGCCAGCAGCTCCCTCCCCTCTAGCGGAAGCACAGATACGCAGTATTTT
- TRBJ2-5 once TRBV11-3 CASSFGAFAGETQYF TGTGCCAGCAGCTTCGGAGCTTTCGCGGGGGAGACCCAGTACTTC
TRBD2 TRBJ2-1 few TRBV28 CASSRELLSGAGGFF TGTGCCAGCAGTCGAGAGTTACTTAGCGGAGCGGGAGGTTTCTTC
- TRBJ2-3 - TRBV15 CATSRAPQDSNTQYF TGTGCCACCAGCAGGGCCCCTCAGGATTCCAATACGCAGTATTTT
- TRBJ2-3 - TRBV5-6 CASSPLLLADTQYF TGTGCCAGCAGCCCGCTACTCTTGGCAGATACGCAGTATTTT
- TRBJ1-1 - TRBV28 CASRNPPGDLGTEAFF TGTGCCAGCAGAAACCCCCCAGGGGATTTAGGTACTGAAGCTTTCTTT
TRBD1 TRBJ2-3 - TRBV5-8 CASSFYRDRGSDTQYF TGTGCCAGCAGCTTTTACCGGGACAGGGGTTCAGATACGCAGTATTTT
- TRBJ2-5 - TRBV7-2 CASSLRGAFEETQYF TGTGCCAGCAGCTTAAGAGGGGCGTTCGAAGAGACCCAGTACTTC
TRBD2 TRBJ2-3 - TRBV18 CASSPRIAGEILADTQYF TGTGCCAGCTCACCTAGGATAGCGGGAGAGATTTTAGCAGATACGCAGTATTTT
- TRBJ2-1 - TRBV7-2 CASSLGASTQEFF TGTGCCAGCAGCTTAGGTGCCAGCACCCAGGAGTTCTTC
- TRBJ1-3 - TRBV12-2 CASRPLVIVLGACLFGNTIYF TGTGCAAGTCGCCCCCTAGTTATTGTGTTAGGGGCATGTTTGTTTGGAAACACCATATATTTT
- TRBJ1-4 - TRBV28 CASTNPGEGPTNEKLFF TGTGCCAGCACCAACCCAGGCGAGGGGCCAACTAATGAAAAACTGTTTTTT
- TRBJ1-2 - TRBV4-2 CASSFPASNYGYTF TGTGCCAGCAGCTTCCCCGCTAGTAACTATGGCTACACCTTC
- TRBJ1-1 once TRBV11-2 CASSSQNDLPEAFF TGTGCCAGCAGCTCCCAAAACGACTTACCTGAAGCTTTCTTT
TRBD1 TRBJ2-5 once TRBV28 CASRTGVLETQYF TGTGCCAGCAGAACAGGGGTTCTGGAGACCCAGTACTTC
- TRBJ1-5 - TRBV4-3 CASSQGAPPWGAGHNQPQHF TGCGCCAGCAGCCAAGGCGCTCCTCCATGGGGGGCTGGGCATAATCAGCCCCAGCATTTT
- TRBJ1-1 - TRBV6-1 CASSGIQGTEAFF TGTGCCAGCAGTGGGATACAGGGAACTGAAGCTTTCTTT
- TRBJ2-1 - TRBV11-3 CASSLEGSNEQFF TGTGCCAGCAGCTTGGAGGGATCCAATGAGCAGTTCTTC
TRBD1 TRBJ1-4 - TRBV5-4 CASSSGGSQEKLFF TGTGCCAGCAGCTCAGGGGGCAGTCAAGAAAAACTGTTTTTT
TRBD1 TRBJ2-4 - TRBV28 CASRSQGDIQYF TGTGCCAGCAGGAGTCAGGGGGACATTCAGTACTTC
- TRBJ1-4 - TRBV18 CASSPTEVNGKLFF TGTGCCAGCTCACCAACAGAGGTGAATGGAAAACTGTTTTTT
- TRBJ2-5 - TRBV11-1 CASSSTLGETQYF TGTGCCAGCAGCTCCACACTGGGAGAGACCCAGTACTTC
- TRBJ1-1 - TRBV4-2 CASSQDPREGEAFF TGTGCCAGCAGCCAAGACCCCAGGGAGGGTGAAGCTTTCTTT
TRBD1 TRBJ2-2 - TRBV10-1 CATRQGANGELFF TGCGCCACCCGACAGGGGGCAAACGGGGAGCTGTTTTTT
- TRBJ1-2 - TRBV21-1 CASSVRTGEIGGYTF TGTGCCAGCAGCGTGCGGACAGGGGAAATAGGTGGCTACACCTTC
- TRBJ2-5 - TRBV30 CAWSVLTGTQYF TGTGCCTGGAGTGTACTTACAGGGACCCAGTACTTC
TRBD2 TRBJ2-2 - TRBV5-4 CASSLSWLAGGKTGELFF TGTGCCAGCAGCTTATCATGGCTAGCGGGAGGAAAAACCGGGGAGCTGTTTTTT
- TRBJ2-2 - TRBV21-1 CASRGTLNTGELFF TGTGCCAGCAGGGGGACGCTGAACACCGGGGAGCTGTTTTTT
TRBD2 TRBJ2-1 - TRBV27 CASSLIRAGSYNEQFF TGTGCCAGCAGTTTAATCAGAGCGGGATCCTACAATGAGCAGTTCTTC
- TRBJ2-7 - TRBV7-2 CASSLLRDYEQYF TGTGCCAGCAGCTTATTGAGAGACTACGAGCAGTACTTC
- TRBJ1-2 once TRBV7-2 CASRTGRGYTF TGTGCCAGCAGAACGGGGAGAGGCTACACCTTC
TRBD2 TRBJ2-1 - TRBV29-1 CSFWGLADYGEQFF TGCAGCTTCTGGGGACTAGCGGACTACGGAGAGCAGTTCTTC
TRBD2 TRBJ2-2 - TRBV9 CASSPTSGRAGELFF TGTGCCAGCAGCCCGACTAGCGGGAGAGCCGGGGAGCTGTTTTTT
- TRBJ2-7 - TRBV21-1 CASSKSRGPPYEQYF TGTGCCAGCAGCAAATCGAGGGGACCCCCCTACGAGCAGTACTTC
TRBD2 TRBJ2-3 few TRBV5-4 CASSFWTSEPSPQYF TGTGCCAGCAGCTTTTGGACTAGTGAGCCGTCTCCGCAGTATTTT
- TRBJ2-7 - TRBV10-1 CASNYSRDSTSSYEQYF TGCGCCAGCAACTACTCACGGGACTCCACTTCCTCCTACGAGCAGTACTTC
- TRBJ2-3 - TRBV7-2 CASSLATGVDTQYF TGTGCCAGCAGCTTAGCGACAGGCGTTGATACGCAGTATTTT
TRBD1 TRBJ2-1 - TRBV28 CASSFGQGEHEQFF TGTGCCAGCAGTTTCGGACAGGGTGAGCATGAGCAGTTCTTC
- TRBJ2-1 - TRBV6-5 CASSYEGATLYNEQFF TGTGCCAGCAGTTACGAAGGGGCCACCCTCTACAATGAGCAGTTCTTC
TRBD2 TRBJ2-1 - TRBV4-3 CASSYRLAGYEQFF TGCGCCAGCAGCTATAGACTAGCTGGGTATGAGCAGTTCTTC
- TRBJ2-7 once TRBV28 CASRAGSSYEQYF TGTGCCAGCAGGGCAGGATCATCCTACGAGCAGTACTTC
- TRBJ2-1 - TRBV10-1 CASSESGVVGEQFF TGCGCCAGCAGTGAGTCGGGGGTAGTCGGTGAGCAGTTCTTC
- TRBJ2-3 - TRBV5-5 CASSLGAGALTDTQYF TGTGCCAGCAGCTTGGGGGCCGGGGCCCTCACAGATACGCAGTATTTT
- TRBJ1-1 - TRBV29-1 CSVDEGAFF TGCAGCGTTGACGAAGGAGCTTTCTTT
TRBD1 TRBJ1-5 - TRBV19 CASRPTGNNQPQHF TGTGCCAGTAGGCCGACAGGGAACAATCAGCCCCAGCATTTT
TRBD2 TRBJ2-1 - TRBV10-1 CASSASTGGEQFF TGCGCCAGCAGTGCCTCGACCGGGGGGGAGCAGTTCTTC
- TRBJ1-1 once TRBV28 CASSGVMNTEAFF TGTGCCAGCAGTGGGGTAATGAACACTGAAGCTTTCTTT
TRBD2 TRBJ2-5 - TRBV6-5 CASSYQGGRETQYF TGTGCCAGCAGTTACCAGGGAGGGAGGGAGACCCAGTACTTC
- TRBJ2-1 - TRBV19 CASSMGHHNEQFF TGTGCCAGTAGTATGGGGCACCACAATGAGCAGTTCTTC